The source of this T cell receptor beta chain is a study of beta chain features in type 1 diabetes. Findings and caveats of the study: In comparison with healthy donors, patients had naive, central memory and Treg TCRB repertoires that appeared more similar. When cDNA is sequenced, cells with high TCR expression could be over-represented. All four CD4+ subsets from Type 1 diabetes patients carried moderately but significantly shorter TCRB CDR3s.

About this clone itself: Its target is not known.

Of the isolated RNA, all was reverse transcribed, and so the sequenced material was expressed TCRB transcripts. Some clones are missing from TCRdb's copy, which holds only in-frame ones; the method was immunoSEQ multiplex PCR. Of about 170,000 clones in the sample, 7% to 9% were seen once. Looked up from germline, CDR1 is MDHEN and CDR2 is SYDVKM. The length of the CDR3 is 16 residues. With 7 bases removed from V and 7 bases from J, the gap between germline ends came to 23 bases. Roughly 110 mL of blood, on average, came from one heparinised draw per donor. Staining for CD45RO/CCR7/CD25/CD127/CD95/CD27 allowed sorting of CD4+ naive, central memory, regulatory and stem cell-like memory cells.

This receptor was obtained from a man between 18 and 35 years old with type 1 diabetes. The sample comprised central memory CD4+ T cells from blood. The rearrangement uses TRBV28 and TRBJ2-1; weak D call: TRBD2 (7 bases). The CDR3 sequence: CASMGGAGGHVNEQFF. CDR3 in DNA: TGTGCCAGCATGGGGGGGGCCGGAGGACATGTGAATGAGCAGTTCTTC.